Shown below are 6 T cell receptor beta chains from a single sample sequenced in a study of T cells in Graves' hyperthyroidism and ophthalmopathy. It was RNA transcripts that yielded the amplified TCR beta CDR3 regions. Primed by the HTBI set, a first-round RT-PCR was run on the TCR CDR3. In TCRdb, the multiplex PCR reads were re-called with MiXCR into one record per CDR3 protein. The sample gives hundreds of thousands of distinct CDR3 sequences, around 20% of which show up once; roughly a third is in the top ten. Sequencing was performed on blood. These receptors all stem from a man aged 25-40 years with Graves' ophthalmopathy.

A word on this clonotype: This may be a read error, as it is one base from a much larger clone. V gene TRBV28 combines with J gene TRBJ1-6; weak D call: TRBD1 (6 bases). Trimming removed 3 bases at V and 2 bases at J, with 20 bases between. Germline CDR1 is MDHEN and CDR2 is SYDVKM. There are 19 residues in the CDR3. The CDR3 coding sequence is TGTGCCAGCAGTTTCGGGGTTTGGACAGAGGAGACCTATAATTCACCCCTCCACTTT. Translation: CASSFGVWTEETYNSPLHF.

This clonotype was seen more than once but under ten times. The chain combines TRBV4-1 with TRBJ2-5, with 13 bases matching TRBD2. The CDR3 sequence is 18 residues long. Losses at the gene ends were 4 bases for V and 2 bases for J; bases not matched to a gene: 10. Germline V CDR1 and CDR2: MGHRA, YSYEKL. In DNA form, the CDR3 reads TGCGCCAGCAGCCGGAGCGGGGGGACTAGCGGGGAACAAGAGACCCAGTACTTC. Translation: CASSRSGGTSGEQETQYF.

The chain couples TRBV10-2 to TRBJ2-7; D assignment may be TRBD1 or TRBD2 (6 bases each). V was clipped by 0 bases and J by 4 bases, with 16 bases between them. In germline, CDR1 is WSHSY, CDR2 SAAADI. CDR3 size: 16 residues. Here the CDR3 reads CASSESPGASSYEQYF. The CDR3 nucleotides are TGCGCCAGCAGTGAGTCGCCGGGGGCTTCCTCGTACGAGCAGTACTTC.

The rearrangement links TRBV27 to TRBJ1-3; D not resolved. Trimming cost V 6 bases and J 4 bases, with 7 bases left between them. Germline V gives CDR1 MNHEY, CDR2 SMNVEV (reference sequence). The CDR3 totals 12 residues. CDR3: CASRSQGNTIYF. In DNA form, the CDR3 reads TGTGCCAGCAGGTCACAGGGAAACACCATATATTTT.

In its sample, this clonotype was seen a few times. The genes are TRBV7-6 and TRBJ1-1, with unresolved D. This CDR3 has 13 residues. Per germline, CDR1 SGHVS and CDR2 FNYEAQ. V dropped 1 base and J dropped 5 bases, with 8 bases sitting between them. The CDR3 DNA follows: TGTGCCAGCAGCTTAGGCCCCAGGACTGAAGCTTTCTTT. Residues: CASSLGPRTEAFF.

The chain links TRBV13 to TRBJ2-1; D is unclear. This CDR3 spans 16 amino acids. The germline V gene encodes CDR1 PRHDT and CDR2 FYEKMQ (reference sequence). V lost 3 bases, J lost 0 bases, and 12 bases lay in between. The CDR3 DNA sequence: TGTGCCAGCAGCTTGGGTCTACTCAGCTCCTACAATGAGCAGTTCTTC. Protein: CASSLGLLSSYNEQFF.